This T cell receptor (beta chain) was captured in a study of T cells after yellow fever vaccination. Study-level results: It was the secondary response that reached its peak faster, day 5 versus 15, but it was weaker. Among all clonotypes, a small share was observed in both CD4 and CD8 compartments.

Trimming stripped 6 bases from V and 0 bases from J, with 9 bases between. This CDR3 comprises 12 residues. Germline V gene lookup returns CDR1 DFQATT and CDR2 SNEGSKA (reference sequence). There are many counts of this clonotype. Its antigen is as yet unknown. Template switching with 5'RACE generated the TCR cDNA and added a universal primer site and UMIs. One entry per CDR3 protein, called by TCRdb with MiXCR from the 5' RACE reads. The sample lists some 670,000 distinct CDR3 sequences, 12% occurring once. The chain uses TRBV20-1 and TRBJ2-7; D possibly corresponds to TRBD1 (5 bases). Specimen: PBMCs, collected on the day of the yellow fever booster vaccination. The receptor was derived from a man younger than 40 who received the YFV17D yellow fever vaccine. CDR3 sequence reads: CSAGHRSYEQYF. The CDR3 DNA follows: TGCAGTGCGGGGCACCGCTCCTACGAGCAGTACTTC.